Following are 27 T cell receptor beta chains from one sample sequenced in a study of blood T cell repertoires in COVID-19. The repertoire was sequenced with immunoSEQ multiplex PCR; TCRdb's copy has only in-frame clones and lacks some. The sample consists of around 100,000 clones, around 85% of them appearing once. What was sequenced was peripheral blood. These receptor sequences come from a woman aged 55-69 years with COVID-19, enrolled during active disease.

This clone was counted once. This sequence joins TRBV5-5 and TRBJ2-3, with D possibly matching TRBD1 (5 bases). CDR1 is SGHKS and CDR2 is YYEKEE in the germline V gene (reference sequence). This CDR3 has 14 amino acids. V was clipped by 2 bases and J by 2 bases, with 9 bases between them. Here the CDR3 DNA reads TGTGCCAGCAGCTTCAGACAGCTCACAGATACGCAGTATTTT. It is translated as CASSFRQLTDTQYF.

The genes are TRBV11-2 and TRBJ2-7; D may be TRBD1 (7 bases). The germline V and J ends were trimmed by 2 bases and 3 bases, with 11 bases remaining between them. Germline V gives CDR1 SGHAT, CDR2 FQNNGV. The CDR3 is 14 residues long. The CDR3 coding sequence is TGTGCCAGCAGCTTATCGCAGGGGGGCTACGAGCAGTACTTC. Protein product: CASSLSQGGYEQYF.

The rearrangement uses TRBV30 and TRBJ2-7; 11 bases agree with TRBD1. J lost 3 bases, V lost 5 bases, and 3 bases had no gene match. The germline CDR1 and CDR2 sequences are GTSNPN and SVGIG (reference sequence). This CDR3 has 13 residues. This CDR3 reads CAWGGTGGYEQYF. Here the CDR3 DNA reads TGTGCCTGGGGGGGGACAGGGGGCTACGAGCAGTACTTC.

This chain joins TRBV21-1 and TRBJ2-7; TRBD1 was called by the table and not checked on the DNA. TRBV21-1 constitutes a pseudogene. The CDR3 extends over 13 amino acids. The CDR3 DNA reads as TGTGCCAGCAGCATACACAGGTTCTACGAGCAGTACTTC. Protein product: CASSIHRFYEQYF.

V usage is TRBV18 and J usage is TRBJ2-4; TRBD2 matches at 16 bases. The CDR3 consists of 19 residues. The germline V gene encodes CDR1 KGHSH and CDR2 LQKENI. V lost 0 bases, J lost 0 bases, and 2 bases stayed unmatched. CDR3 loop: CASSPPGLAGGLAKNIQYF. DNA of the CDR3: TGTGCCAGCTCACCACCGGGACTAGCGGGGGGGCTAGCCAAAAACATTCAGTACTTC.

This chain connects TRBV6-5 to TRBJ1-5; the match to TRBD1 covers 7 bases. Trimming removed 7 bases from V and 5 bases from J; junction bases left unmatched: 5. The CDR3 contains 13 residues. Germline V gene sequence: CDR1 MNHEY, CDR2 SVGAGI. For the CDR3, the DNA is TGTGCCAGCACGGGACAGCGGGATCAGCCCCAGCATTTT. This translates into CASTGQRDQPQHF.

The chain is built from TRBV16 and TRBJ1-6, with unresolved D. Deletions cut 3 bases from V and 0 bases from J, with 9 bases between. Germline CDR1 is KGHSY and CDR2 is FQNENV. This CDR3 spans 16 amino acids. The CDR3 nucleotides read TGTGCCAGCAGCCATTATACCAGCTCCTATAATTCACCCCTCCACTTT. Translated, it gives CASSHYTSSYNSPLHF. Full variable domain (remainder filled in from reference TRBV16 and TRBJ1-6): GEEVAQTPKHLVRGEGQKAKLYCAPIKGHSYVFWYQQVLKNEFKFLISFQNENVFDETGMPKERFSAKCLPNSPCSLEIQATKLEDSAVYFCASSHYTSSYNSPLHFGNGTRLTVT.

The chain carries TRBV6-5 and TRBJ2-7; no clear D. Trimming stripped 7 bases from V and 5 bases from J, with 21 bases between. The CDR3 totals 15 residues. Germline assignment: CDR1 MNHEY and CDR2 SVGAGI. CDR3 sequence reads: CASITKSVAQHEQYF. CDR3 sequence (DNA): TGTGCCAGCATCACTAAATCGGTAGCTCAACACGAGCAGTACTTC.

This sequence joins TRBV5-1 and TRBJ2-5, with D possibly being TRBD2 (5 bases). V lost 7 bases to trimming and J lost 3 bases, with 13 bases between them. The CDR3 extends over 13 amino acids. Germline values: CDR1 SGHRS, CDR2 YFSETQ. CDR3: CASRLAAEETQYF. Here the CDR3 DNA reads TGCGCCAGCCGCCTCGCAGCGGAAGAGACCCAGTACTTC.

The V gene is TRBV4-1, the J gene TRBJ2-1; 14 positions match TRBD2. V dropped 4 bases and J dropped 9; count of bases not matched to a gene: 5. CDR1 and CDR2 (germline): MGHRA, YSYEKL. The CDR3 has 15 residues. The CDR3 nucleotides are TGCGCCAGCAGCCCGGGACTAGCGGGGGACACTGAGCAGTTCTTC. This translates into CASSPGLAGDTEQFF.

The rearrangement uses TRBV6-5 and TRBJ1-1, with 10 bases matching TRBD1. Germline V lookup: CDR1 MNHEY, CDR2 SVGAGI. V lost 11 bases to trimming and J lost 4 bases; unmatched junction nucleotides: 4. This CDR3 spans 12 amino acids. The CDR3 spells CAVRTGGTEAFF. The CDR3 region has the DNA TGTGCCGTCCGGACAGGGGGCACTGAAGCTTTCTTT.

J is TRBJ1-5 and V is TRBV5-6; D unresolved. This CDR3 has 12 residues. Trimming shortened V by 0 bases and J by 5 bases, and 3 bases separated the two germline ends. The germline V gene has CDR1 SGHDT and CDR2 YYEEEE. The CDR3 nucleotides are TGTGCCAGCAGCTTGGGGCATCAGCCCCAGCATTTT. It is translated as CASSLGHQPQHF.

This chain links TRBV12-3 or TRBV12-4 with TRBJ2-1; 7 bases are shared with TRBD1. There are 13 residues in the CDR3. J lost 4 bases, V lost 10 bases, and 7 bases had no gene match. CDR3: CANSGQNYNEQFF. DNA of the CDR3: TGTGCCAACTCGGGACAGAATTACAATGAGCAGTTCTTC.

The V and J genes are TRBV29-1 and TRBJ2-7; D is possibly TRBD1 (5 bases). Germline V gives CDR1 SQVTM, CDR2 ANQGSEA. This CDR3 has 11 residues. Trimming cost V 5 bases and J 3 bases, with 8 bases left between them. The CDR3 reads CSVSTGYEQYF. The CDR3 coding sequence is TGCAGCGTTAGTACAGGCTACGAGCAGTACTTC.

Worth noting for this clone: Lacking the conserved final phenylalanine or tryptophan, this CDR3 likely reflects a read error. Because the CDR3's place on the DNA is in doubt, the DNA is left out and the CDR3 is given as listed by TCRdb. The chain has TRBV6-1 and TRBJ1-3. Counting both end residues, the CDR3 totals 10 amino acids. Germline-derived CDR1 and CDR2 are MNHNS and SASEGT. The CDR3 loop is CASSECIGGL.

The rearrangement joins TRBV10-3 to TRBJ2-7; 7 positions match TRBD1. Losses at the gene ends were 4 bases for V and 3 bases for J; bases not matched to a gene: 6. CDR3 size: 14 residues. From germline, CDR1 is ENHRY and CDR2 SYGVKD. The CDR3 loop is CAISAKGAHYEQYF. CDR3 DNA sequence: TGTGCCATCAGTGCAAAGGGGGCGCACTACGAGCAGTACTTC.

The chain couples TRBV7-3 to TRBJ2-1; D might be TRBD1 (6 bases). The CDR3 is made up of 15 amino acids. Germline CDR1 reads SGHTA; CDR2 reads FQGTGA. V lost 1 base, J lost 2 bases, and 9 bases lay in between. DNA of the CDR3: TGTGCCAGCAGCTTAAGTGGGGGCACCTACAATGAGCAGTTCTTC. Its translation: CASSLSGGTYNEQFF. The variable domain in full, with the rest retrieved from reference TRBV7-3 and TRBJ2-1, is GAGVSQTPSNKVTEKGKYVELRCDPISGHTALYWYRQSLGQGPEFLIYFQGTGAADDSGLPNDRFFAVRPEGSVSTLKIQRTERGDSAVYLCASSLSGGTYNEQFFGPGTRLTVL.

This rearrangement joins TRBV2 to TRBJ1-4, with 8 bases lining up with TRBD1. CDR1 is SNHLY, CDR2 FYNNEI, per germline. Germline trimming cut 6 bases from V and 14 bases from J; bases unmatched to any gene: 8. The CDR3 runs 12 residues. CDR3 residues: CASRIGQGWLFF. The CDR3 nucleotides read TGTGCCAGCAGAATAGGACAGGGTTGGCTGTTTTTT.

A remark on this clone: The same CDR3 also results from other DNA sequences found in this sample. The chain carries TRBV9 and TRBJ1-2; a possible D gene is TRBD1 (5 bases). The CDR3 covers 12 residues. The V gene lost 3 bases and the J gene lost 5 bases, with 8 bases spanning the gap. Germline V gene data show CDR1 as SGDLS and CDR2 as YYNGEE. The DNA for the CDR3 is TGTGCCAGCAGCGAAGGGGTTTATGGCTACACCTTC. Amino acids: CASSEGVYGYTF. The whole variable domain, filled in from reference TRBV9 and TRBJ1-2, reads DSGVTQTPKHLITATGQRVTLRCSPRSGDLSVYWYQQSLDQGLQFLIQYYNGEERAKGNILERFSAQQFPDLHSELNLSSLELGDSALYFCASSEGVYGYTFGSGTRLTVV.

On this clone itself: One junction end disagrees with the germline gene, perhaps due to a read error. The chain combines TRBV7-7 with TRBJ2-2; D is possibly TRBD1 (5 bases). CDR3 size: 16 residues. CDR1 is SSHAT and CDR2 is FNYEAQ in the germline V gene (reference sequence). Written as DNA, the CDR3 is TGTGCTAGCAGCCAAGACCCAGGGTCCGGCACCGGGGAGCTGTTTTTT. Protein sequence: CASSQDPGSGTGELFF.

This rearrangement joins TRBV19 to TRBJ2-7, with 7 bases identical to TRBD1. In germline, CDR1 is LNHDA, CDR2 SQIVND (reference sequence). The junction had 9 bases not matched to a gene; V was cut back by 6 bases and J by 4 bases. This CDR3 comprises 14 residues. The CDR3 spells CASRQYTGAYEQYF. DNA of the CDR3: TGTGCCAGTAGACAATACACAGGGGCTTACGAGCAGTACTTC.

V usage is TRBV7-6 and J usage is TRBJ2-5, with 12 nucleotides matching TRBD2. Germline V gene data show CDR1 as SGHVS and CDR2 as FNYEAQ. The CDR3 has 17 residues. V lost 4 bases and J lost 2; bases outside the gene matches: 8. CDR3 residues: CASSSHLAGGWQETQYF. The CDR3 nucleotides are TGTGCCAGCAGCTCTCATCTAGCGGGGGGGTGGCAAGAGACCCAGTACTTC.

As DNA, the CDR3 is TGTGCCACCAGTGGAACAGGGTTCGTAGGGGAGCTGTTTTTT. Encoded protein: CATSGTGFVGELFF. This chain joins TRBV24-1 and TRBJ2-2; D may be TRBD1 (6 bases). In germline, CDR1 is KGHDR, CDR2 SFDVKD. V lost 5 bases, J lost 8 bases, and 14 bases lay in between. There are 14 residues in the CDR3.

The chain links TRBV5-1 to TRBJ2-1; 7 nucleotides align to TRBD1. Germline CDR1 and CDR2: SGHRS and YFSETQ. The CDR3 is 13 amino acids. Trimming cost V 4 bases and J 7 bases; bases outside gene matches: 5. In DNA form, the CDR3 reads TGCGCCAGCAGCCCCAACAGGGGAAATGAGCAGTTCTTC. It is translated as CASSPNRGNEQFF. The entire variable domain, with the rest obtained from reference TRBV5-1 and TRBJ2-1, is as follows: KAGVTQTPRYLIKTRGQQVTLSCSPISGHRSVSWYQQTPGQGLQFLFEYFSETQRNKGNFPGRFSGRQFSNSRSEMNVSTLELGDSALYLCASSPNRGNEQFFGPGTRLTVL.

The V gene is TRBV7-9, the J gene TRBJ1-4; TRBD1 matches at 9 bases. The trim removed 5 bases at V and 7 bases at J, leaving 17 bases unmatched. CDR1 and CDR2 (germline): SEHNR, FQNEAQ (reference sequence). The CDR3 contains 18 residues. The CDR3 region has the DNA TGTGCCAGCAGCCCTGGACCGGGACAGGGCACGTATAGTGAAAAACTGTTTTTT. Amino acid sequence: CASSPGPGQGTYSEKLFF.

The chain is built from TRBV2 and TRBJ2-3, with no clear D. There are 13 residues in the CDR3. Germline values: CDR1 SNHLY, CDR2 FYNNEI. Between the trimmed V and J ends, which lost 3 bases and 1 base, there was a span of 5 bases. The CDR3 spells CASSDPGTDTQYF. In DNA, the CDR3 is TGTGCCAGCAGTGACCCTGGCACAGATACGCAGTATTTT.

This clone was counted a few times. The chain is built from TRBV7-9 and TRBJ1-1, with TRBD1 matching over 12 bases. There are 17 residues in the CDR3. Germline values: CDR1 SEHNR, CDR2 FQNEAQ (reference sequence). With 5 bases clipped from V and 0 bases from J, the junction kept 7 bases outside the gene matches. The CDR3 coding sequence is TGTGCCAGCAGCCCCGGGACAGGGGGCCCCGTGAACACTGAAGCTTTCTTT. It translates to CASSPGTGGPVNTEAFF. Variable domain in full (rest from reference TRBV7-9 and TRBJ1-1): DTGVSQNPRHKITKRGQNVTFRCDPISEHNRLYWYRQTLGQGPEFLTYFQNEAQLEKSRLLSDRFSAERPKGSFSTLEIQRTEQGDSAMYLCASSPGTGGPVNTEAFFGQGTRLTVV.